The clone carrying this T cell receptor beta chain was recorded a few times. Its antigen remains unknown. Focal radiation plus CTLA-4 blockade with ipilimumab was administered to patients who had chemo-refractory metastatic non-small-cell lung cancer. The data were obtained in a study of radiotherapy plus CTLA-4 blockade in lung cancer. Study-level results: Once radiotherapy plus ipilimumab had been given, TCR clones derived from tumor expanded in blood.

TCRdb keeps only in-frame clones here, not all; method: immunoSEQ multiplex PCR. The repertoire has tens of thousands of clones, around 76% of them found once; the top ten carry 3.5% to 4.5%. This TCR was sampled from a human donor with non-small cell lung cancer who had a partial response to radiotherapy plus ipilimumab. Some clones in this sample may be carry-over from other donors' samples. This specimen was peripheral blood, taken from a patient treated with radiotherapy plus ipilimumab.

CDR3 residues: CASSLYREQYF. The CDR3 DNA sequence: TGTGCCAGCAGCTTGTACCGGGAGCAGTACTTC. This sequence joins TRBV5-6 and TRBJ2-7; D is unclear. V lost 1 base, J lost 7 bases, and 6 bases lay in between. The CDR3 is 11 amino acids. Germline CDR1 is SGHDT and CDR2 is YYEEEE. The complete variable domain, with remaining parts taken from reference TRBV5-6 and TRBJ2-7, reads DAGVTQSPTHLIKTRGQQVTLRCSPKSGHDTVSWYQQALGQGPQFIFQYYEEEERQRGNFPDRFSGHQFPNYSSELNVNALLLGDSALYLCASSLYREQYFGPGTRLTVT.